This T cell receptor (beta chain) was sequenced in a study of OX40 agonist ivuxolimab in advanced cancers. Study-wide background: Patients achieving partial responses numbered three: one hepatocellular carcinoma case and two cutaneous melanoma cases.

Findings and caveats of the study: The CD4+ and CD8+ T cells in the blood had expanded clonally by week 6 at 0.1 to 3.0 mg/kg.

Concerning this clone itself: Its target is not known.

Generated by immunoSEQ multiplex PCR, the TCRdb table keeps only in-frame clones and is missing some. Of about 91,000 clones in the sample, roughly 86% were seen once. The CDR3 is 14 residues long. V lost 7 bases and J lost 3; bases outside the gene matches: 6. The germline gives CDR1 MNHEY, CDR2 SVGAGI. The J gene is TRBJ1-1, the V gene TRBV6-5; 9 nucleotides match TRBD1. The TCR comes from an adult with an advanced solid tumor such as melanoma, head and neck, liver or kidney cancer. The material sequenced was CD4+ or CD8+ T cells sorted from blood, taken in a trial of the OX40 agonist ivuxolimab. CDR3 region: CASTQRTGDTEAFF. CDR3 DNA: TGTGCCAGCACTCAGAGGACAGGGGACACTGAAGCTTTCTTT.